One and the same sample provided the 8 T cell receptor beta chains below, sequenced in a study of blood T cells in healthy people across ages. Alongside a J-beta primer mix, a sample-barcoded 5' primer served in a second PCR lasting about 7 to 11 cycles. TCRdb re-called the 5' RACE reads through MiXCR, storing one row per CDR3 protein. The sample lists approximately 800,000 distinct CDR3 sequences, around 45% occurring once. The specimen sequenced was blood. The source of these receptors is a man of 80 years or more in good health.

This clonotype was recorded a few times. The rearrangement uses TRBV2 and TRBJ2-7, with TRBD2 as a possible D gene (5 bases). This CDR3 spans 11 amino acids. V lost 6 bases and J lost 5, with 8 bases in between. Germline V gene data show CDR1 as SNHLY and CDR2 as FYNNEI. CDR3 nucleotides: TGTGCCAGCAGGGAGGTCGACGAGCAGTACTTC. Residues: CASREVDEQYF.

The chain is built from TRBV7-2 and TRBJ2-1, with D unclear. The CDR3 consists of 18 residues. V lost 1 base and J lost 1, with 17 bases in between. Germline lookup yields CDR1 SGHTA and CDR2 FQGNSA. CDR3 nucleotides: TGTGCCAGCAGCTTAGAAGACTTCCGGCAGTTTTCCTACAATGAGCAGTTCTTC. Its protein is CASSLEDFRQFSYNEQFF. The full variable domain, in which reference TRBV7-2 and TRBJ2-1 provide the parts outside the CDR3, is GAGVSQSPSNKVTEKGKDVELRCDPISGHTALYWYRQSLGQGLEFLIYFQGNSAPDKSGLPSDRFSAERTGGSVSTLTIQRTQQEDSAVYLCASSLEDFRQFSYNEQFFGPGTRLTVL.

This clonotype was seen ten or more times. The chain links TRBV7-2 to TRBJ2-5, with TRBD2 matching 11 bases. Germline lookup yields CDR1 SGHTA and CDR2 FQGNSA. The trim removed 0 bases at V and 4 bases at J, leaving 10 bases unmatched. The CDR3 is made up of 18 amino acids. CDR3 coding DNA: TGTGCCAGCAGCTTAGCTAGGTCTAGCGGGAGGCGTGGAGAGACCCAGTACTTC. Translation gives CASSLARSSGRRGETQYF.

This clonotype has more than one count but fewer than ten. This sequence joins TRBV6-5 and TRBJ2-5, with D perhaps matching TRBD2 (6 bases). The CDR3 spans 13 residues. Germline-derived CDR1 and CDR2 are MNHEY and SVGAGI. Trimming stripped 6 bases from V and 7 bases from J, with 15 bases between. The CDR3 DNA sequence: TGTGCCAGCAGGAGTCGGGGGTCTGCGACCCAGTACTTC. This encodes CASRSRGSATQYF.

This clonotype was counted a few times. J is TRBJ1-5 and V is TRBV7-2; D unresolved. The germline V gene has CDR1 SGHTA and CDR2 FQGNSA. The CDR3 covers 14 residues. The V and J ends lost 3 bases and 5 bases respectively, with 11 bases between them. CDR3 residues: CASSFEAGDQPQHF. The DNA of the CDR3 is TGTGCCAGCAGCTTCGAGGCAGGAGATCAGCCCCAGCATTTT.

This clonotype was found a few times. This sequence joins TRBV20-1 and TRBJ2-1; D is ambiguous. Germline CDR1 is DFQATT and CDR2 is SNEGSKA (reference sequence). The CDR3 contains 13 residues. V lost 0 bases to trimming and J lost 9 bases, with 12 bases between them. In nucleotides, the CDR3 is TGCAGTGCTAGAGACCGGAGCCCAGGTGAGCAGTTCTTC. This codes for CSARDRSPGEQFF.

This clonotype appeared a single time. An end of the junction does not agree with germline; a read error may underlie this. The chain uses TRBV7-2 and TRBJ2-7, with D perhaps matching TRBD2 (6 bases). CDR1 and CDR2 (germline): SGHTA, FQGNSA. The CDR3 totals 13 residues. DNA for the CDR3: TGTGCCAGCAGCTTAGGGGGGAGGAACGAGCGGTACTTC. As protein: CASSLGGRNERYF. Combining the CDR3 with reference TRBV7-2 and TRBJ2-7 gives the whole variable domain GAGVSQSPSNKVTEKGKDVELRCDPISGHTALYWYRQSLGQGLEFLIYFQGNSAPDKSGLPSDRFSAERTGGSVSTLTIQRTQQEDSAVYLCASSLGGRNERYFGPGTRLTVT.

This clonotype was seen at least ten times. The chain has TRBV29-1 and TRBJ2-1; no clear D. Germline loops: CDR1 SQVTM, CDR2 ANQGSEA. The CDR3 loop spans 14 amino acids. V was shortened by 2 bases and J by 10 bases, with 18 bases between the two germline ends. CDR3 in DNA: TGCAGCGTTGAACAGGTTGGTTCCCCGGCAGAGCAGTTCTTC. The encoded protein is CSVEQVGSPAEQFF.